The clone carrying this TCR beta chain was detected only once. The data belong to a study of OX40 agonist ivuxolimab in advanced cancers. Profiled with immunoSEQ multiplex PCR; TCRdb holds only in-frame clones, not every one. Here the sample spans some 80,000 clones, around nine tenths being singletons. V shed 6 bases and J 3 bases; nucleotides not matched to a gene: 9. The length of the CDR3 is 15 residues. Germline CDR1 and CDR2: WNHNN and SYGVQD (reference sequence). The clonotype was recovered from an adult with an advanced solid tumor such as melanoma, head and neck, liver or kidney cancer. Material: CD4+ or CD8+ T cells sorted from blood, obtained in a trial of the OX40 agonist ivuxolimab. The chain joins TRBV10-1 to TRBJ2-5; TRBD1 agrees at 8 bases. Written as DNA, the CDR3 is TGCGCCAGCAGGGTGATCAGGACAGGGAAAGAGACCCAGTACTTC. It specifies CASRVIRTGKETQYF.